This passage covers 25 T cell receptor beta chains from one sample sequenced in a study of blood T cell dynamics during melanoma immunotherapy. Clones were read by immunoSEQ multiplex PCR, and TCRdb kept only the in-frame ones, dropping some. The table has about 17,000 clones, approximately 83% seen once. Time point described: pre-treatment baseline. The sample here was blood, taken from a patient treated with checkpoint blockade. All receptors derive from a human donor with melanoma.

The genes are TRBV7-2 and TRBJ2-1; TRBD2 aligns across 11 bases. There are 12 residues in the CDR3. Germline V gives CDR1 SGHTA, CDR2 FQGNSA. The trim removed 5 bases at V and 13 bases at J, leaving 4 bases unmatched. The CDR3 region is CASSPGTSGQFF. The CDR3 DNA reads TGTGCCAGCAGCCCCGGGACTAGCGGACAGTTCTTC. Filled out from reference TRBV7-2 and TRBJ2-1, the complete variable domain reads GAGVSQSPSNKVTEKGKDVELRCDPISGHTALYWYRQSLGQGLEFLIYFQGNSAPDKSGLPSDRFSAERTGGSVSTLTIQRTQQEDSAVYLCASSPGTSGQFFGPGTRLTVL.

The V and J genes are TRBV10-3 and TRBJ2-2, with 8 bases matching TRBD1. The CDR3 runs to 14 residues. V shed 7 bases and J 7 bases; nucleotides not matched to a gene: 8. Germline-derived CDR1 and CDR2 are ENHRY and SYGVKD. CDR3 residues: CAIKGQGAGGELFF. The CDR3 DNA follows: TGTGCCATCAAGGGGCAGGGGGCCGGCGGGGAGCTGTTTTTT.

The chain carries TRBV6-1 and TRBJ1-6, with D maybe TRBD1 (5 bases). The CDR3 covers 15 residues. The ends were cut back, 8 bases at V and 6 bases at J, with 17 bases in the middle. Germline V gives CDR1 MNHNS, CDR2 SASEGT. CDR3 DNA sequence: TGTGCCAGCCTCGATACAGGACTGGTTAATTCACCCCTCCACTTT. Translation gives CASLDTGLVNSPLHF.

The genes are TRBV5-1 and TRBJ1-3; 10 nucleotides align to TRBD1. This CDR3 is 16 amino acids long. The germline V gene has CDR1 SGHRS and CDR2 YFSETQ. Germline trimming cut 4 bases from V and 4 bases from J; bases unmatched to any gene: 8. Here the CDR3 reads CASSHGTGALGNTIYF. The CDR3 bases are TGCGCCAGCAGCCACGGGACAGGGGCGCTGGGAAACACCATATATTTT.

The chain couples TRBV6-1 to TRBJ1-2, with unresolved D. The CDR3 loop spans 13 amino acids. Looked up from germline, CDR1 is MNHNS and CDR2 is SASEGT. Trimming cost V 2 bases and J 5 bases, with 9 bases left between them. CDR3 loop: CASSERERYGYTF. The CDR3 DNA sequence: TGTGCCAGCAGTGAACGGGAGAGATATGGCTACACCTTC.

The chain links TRBV29-1 to TRBJ2-2; 9 bases fit TRBD2. Germline V gene sequence: CDR1 SQVTM, CDR2 ANQGSEA. The CDR3 loop spans 16 amino acids. Unmatched junction bases numbered 9, after V lost 4 bases and J lost 3 bases. The CDR3 sequence is CSVGRGLAFYTGELFF. The CDR3 DNA sequence: TGCAGCGTTGGTCGGGGACTAGCTTTTTACACCGGGGAGCTGTTTTTT.

The genes are TRBV30 and TRBJ1-1, with a weak D call TRBD1 (6 bases). Germline CDR1 and CDR2: GTSNPN and SVGIG (reference sequence). V lost 2 bases, J lost 0 bases, and 16 bases lay in between. CDR3 size: 16 residues. The CDR3 reads CAWSRGGAYMNTEAFF. CDR3 nucleotide sequence: TGTGCCTGGAGTAGAGGGGGGGCCTATATGAACACTGAAGCTTTCTTT.

The genes are TRBV9 and TRBJ2-3; 8 positions agree with TRBD2. The ends lost 4 bases at V and 7 bases at J; junction bases unmatched: 8. CDR3 length equals 14 residues. From germline, CDR1 is SGDLS and CDR2 YYNGEE. CDR3 amino acids: CASSPSGSINTQYF. CDR3 coding DNA: TGTGCCAGCAGCCCAAGCGGGAGTATAAATACGCAGTATTTT.

This clone is a singleton in its sample. J is TRBJ2-1 and V is TRBV6-5; 7 nucleotides match TRBD2. This CDR3 contains 15 residues. Per the germline V gene, CDR1 is MNHEY and CDR2 is SVGAGI. Trimming cost V 0 bases and J 9 bases; bases outside gene matches: 8. The CDR3 protein is CASSYSRSAGAEQFF. CDR3 sequence (DNA): TGTGCCAGCAGTTACTCGAGATCTGCGGGAGCTGAGCAGTTCTTC.

This chain uses TRBV19 with TRBJ2-2; a possible D gene is TRBD2 (6 bases). The CDR3 consists of 14 residues. The germline V gene encodes CDR1 LNHDA and CDR2 SQIVND (reference sequence). V lost 1 base, J lost 7 bases, and 10 bases lay in between. The CDR3 region has the DNA TGTGCCAGTAGTATAGTGCGGGGTGGCGGGGAGCTGTTTTTT. Its translation is CASSIVRGGGELFF.

The sample holds one count of this clone. The chain employs TRBV5-4 and TRBJ2-7, with 13 bases fitting TRBD2. J was trimmed by 4 bases and V by 1 base; bases with no gene match: 5. CDR3 length: 16 amino acids. Germline values: CDR1 SGHNT, CDR2 YYREEE (reference sequence). In DNA form, the CDR3 reads TGTGCCAGCAGCTTGAGGACTAGCGGGAGTAATTACGAGCAGTACTTC. Its protein is CASSLRTSGSNYEQYF.

The chain couples TRBV7-2 to TRBJ1-4; maybe TRBD1 (5 bases). Germline CDR1 and CDR2: SGHTA and FQGNSA. Trimming left V 0 bases short and J 2 bases short, with 10 bases between. CDR3 length: 16 amino acids. The CDR3 loop is CASSLAGGRTNEKLFF. The CDR3 coding sequence is TGTGCCAGCAGCTTAGCCGGGGGTCGGACTAATGAAAAACTGTTTTTT.

This clone was seen once. The rearrangement links TRBV29-1 to TRBJ2-3, with 10 bases identical to TRBD2. Germline V gene lookup returns CDR1 SQVTM and CDR2 ANQGSEA. J gave up 5 bases and V 7 bases, and 9 bases lay outside the gene matches. The CDR3 loop spans 14 amino acids. The CDR3 loop is CSAETSGFVDTQYF. CDR3 sequence (DNA): TGCAGCGCCGAGACTAGCGGGTTCGTAGATACGCAGTATTTT.

The rearrangement links TRBV30 to TRBJ2-6, with 7 bases fitting TRBD2. The CDR3 is 17 amino acids. Germline values: CDR1 GTSNPN, CDR2 SVGIG (reference sequence). Trimming removed 0 bases from V and 0 bases from J; junction bases left unmatched: 5. CDR3 sequence reads: CAWSVKGGSSGANVLTF. Here the CDR3 DNA reads TGTGCCTGGAGTGTGAAGGGCGGGAGCTCTGGGGCCAACGTCCTGACTTTC.

The chain recombines TRBV29-1 with TRBJ2-1; D remains ambiguous. This CDR3 has 11 residues. The V and J ends lost 3 bases and 10 bases respectively, with 10 bases between them. Germline V gene lookup returns CDR1 SQVTM and CDR2 ANQGSEA. For the CDR3, the DNA is TGCAGCGTTGATCGACTCCCGGAGCAGTTCTTC. Residues: CSVDRLPEQFF.

The rearrangement uses TRBV15 and TRBJ2-2, with 10 nucleotides matching TRBD2. The ends lost 1 base at V and 6 bases at J; junction bases unmatched: 11. The germline gives CDR1 LNHNV, CDR2 YYDKDF (reference sequence). The CDR3 covers 18 residues. CDR3 in DNA: TGTGCCACCAGCAGAGTAGCCGTGGGAGCGGGAGGGGCCGGGGAGCTGTTTTTT. It yields the protein CATSRVAVGAGGAGELFF.

This chain uses TRBV5-1 with TRBJ2-7, with D unresolved. Germline CDR1 reads SGHRS; CDR2 reads YFSETQ. Trimming removed 0 bases at V and 2 bases at J, with 3 bases between. CDR3 length equals 12 residues. The CDR3 region has the DNA TGCGCCAGCAGCTTGGGGACCTACGAGCAGTACTTC. This gives the protein CASSLGTYEQYF.

This sequence joins TRBV9 and TRBJ2-1, with TRBD2 as a possible D gene (6 bases). V was clipped by 0 bases and J by 5 bases, with 12 bases between them. Germline CDR1 reads SGDLS; CDR2 reads YYNGEE. The CDR3 covers 15 residues. CDR3 bases: TGTGCCAGCAGCGTAGTAGCGGACGCCAACAATGAGCAGTTCTTC. Translation: CASSVVADANNEQFF. Full variable domain (rest looked up from reference TRBV9 and TRBJ2-1): DSGVTQTPKHLITATGQRVTLRCSPRSGDLSVYWYQQSLDQGLQFLIQYYNGEERAKGNILERFSAQQFPDLHSELNLSSLELGDSALYFCASSVVADANNEQFFGPGTRLTVL.

The chain joins TRBV21-1 to TRBJ2-5; the table's TRBD2 call for D was not verified on the DNA. TRBV21-1 has pseudogene status. This CDR3 spans 16 amino acids. The CDR3 DNA reads TGTGCCAGCAGCAAAGAGCGACTAGCGCAAAGGGAGACCCAGTACTTC. Translating it yields CASSKERLAQRETQYF.

This clone showed up just once. The chain links TRBV6-1 to TRBJ2-2; perhaps TRBD2 as D (6 bases). The CDR3 runs to 15 residues. CDR1 and CDR2 from the germline V gene are MNHNS and SASEGT. The V end lost 5 bases, the J end lost 4 bases, and 14 bases lay between the germline ends. The CDR3 nucleotides are TGTGCCAGCAGTTCCCTCGGGGGAAGCACCGGGGAGCTGTTTTTT. It is translated as CASSSLGGSTGELFF.

V and J are TRBV10-3 and TRBJ2-5; D is unresolved. The CDR3 is 15 residues long. The germline CDR1 and CDR2 sequences are ENHRY and SYGVKD. V lost 2 bases and J 2 bases, leaving 12 bases between the germline ends. The chain's CDR3 is CAISEGDDTQETQYF. The CDR3 DNA reads as TGTGCCATCAGTGAGGGAGACGATACACAAGAGACCCAGTACTTC.

The chain carries TRBV12-5 and TRBJ2-1; possible D gene TRBD1, 5 bases. Trimming stripped 1 base from V and 7 bases from J, with 20 bases between. This CDR3 comprises 17 residues. CDR1 is LGHNT, CDR2 FRNRAP, per germline. In DNA form, the CDR3 reads TGTGCTAGTGGTTTGGAGCTCCTTAGGGCAGGGCAGAATGAGCAGTTCTTC. This gives the protein CASGLELLRAGQNEQFF.

This clone was detected a few times. The CDR3 protein is CASSRVGGNTEAFF. The CDR3 DNA sequence: TGTGCCAGCAGTCGTGTTGGGGGGAACACTGAAGCTTTCTTT. The rearrangement uses TRBV5-5 and TRBJ1-1; a weak D match, TRBD1 (5 bases). Trimming took 5 bases from V and 1 from J, leaving 12 bases between them. From germline, CDR1 is SGHKS and CDR2 YYEKEE (reference sequence). The CDR3 spans 14 residues.

This chain links TRBV2 with TRBJ2-5, with D perhaps matching TRBD1 (6 bases). V lost 7 bases to trimming and J lost 4 bases, with 19 bases between them. The CDR3 spans 15 residues. Germline CDR1 and CDR2: SNHLY and FYNNEI. The CDR3 region has the DNA TGTGCCAGCATTTGGGGGCGCTTAGCCGGAGAGACCCAGTACTTC. This translates into CASIWGRLAGETQYF.

The rearrangement joins TRBV11-1 to TRBJ2-7; a weak D match, TRBD2 (5 bases). The CDR3 covers 12 residues. Trimming removed 5 bases from V and 6 bases from J, with 11 bases in between. Germline CDR1 is SGHAT and CDR2 is FQDESV (reference sequence). CDR3 DNA: TGTGCCAGCAGCCGGCCGGGGATCGAGCAGTACTTC. Translated: CASSRPGIEQYF.